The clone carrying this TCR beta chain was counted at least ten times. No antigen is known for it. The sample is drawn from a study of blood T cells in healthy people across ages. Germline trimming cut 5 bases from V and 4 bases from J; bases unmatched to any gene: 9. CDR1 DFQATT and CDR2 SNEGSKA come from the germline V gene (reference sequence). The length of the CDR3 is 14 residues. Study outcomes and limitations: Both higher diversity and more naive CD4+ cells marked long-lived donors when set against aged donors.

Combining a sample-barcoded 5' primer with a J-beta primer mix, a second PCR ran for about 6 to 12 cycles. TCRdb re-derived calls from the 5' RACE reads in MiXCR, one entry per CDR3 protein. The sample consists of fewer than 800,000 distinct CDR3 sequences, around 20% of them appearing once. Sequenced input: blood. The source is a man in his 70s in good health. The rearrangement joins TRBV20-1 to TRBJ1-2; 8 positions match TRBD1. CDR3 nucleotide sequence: TGCAGTGCTTGTCCAGAGGACAGGGTCTATGGCTACACCTTC. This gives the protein CSACPEDRVYGYTF.